These T cell receptor beta chains were read from a single sample in a study of T cells in Graves' hyperthyroidism and ophthalmopathy. TCRdb passed the multiplex PCR reads through MiXCR, listing each CDR3 protein once. Among 450,000 to 700,000 distinct CDR3 sequences listed, just over 45% were seen once. The sample taken for sequencing was peripheral blood or thyroid tissue (not recorded which). These receptors came from an adult woman with Graves' disease, either hyperthyroidism or ophthalmopathy (not recorded which). Both conserved end residues are part of each CDR3. D genes are given only for firm matches. Rows may omit the clone size; those that give it use once, few, many or a size class.

v_call,j_call,clone_size,d_call,cdr3_aa,cdr3_nt
TRBV20-1,TRBJ2-7,.,.,CSARNPGAREQYF,TGCAGTGCTAGAAACCCGGGGGCGCGTGAGCAGTACTTC
TRBV19,TRBJ1-3,.,.,CASSAGQSSGNTIYF,TGTGCCAGTAGTGCCGGGCAGAGCTCTGGAAACACCATATATTTT
TRBV7-9,TRBJ2-2,many,.,CASRGVGLRELFF,TGTGCCAGCAGAGGGGTGGGCCTCCGGGAGCTGTTTTTT
TRBV10-1,TRBJ1-1,.,TRBD1,CASSDRGLNFGDTEAFF,TGCGCCAGCAGCGACAGGGGGCTAAATTTTGGGGATACTGAAGCTTTCTTT
TRBV6-4,TRBJ1-6,.,.,CASSDWDTSSYNSTLHF,TGTGCCAGCAGTGACTGGGACACCAGCTCCTATAATTCAACCCTCCACTTT
TRBV7-9,TRBJ1-1,many,.,CASRRKQGPMNTEAFF,TGTGCCAGCAGACGTAAACAGGGTCCGATGAACACTGAAGCTTTCTTT
TRBV20-1,TRBJ1-5,many,.,CSARVDIINQPQHF,TGCAGTGCTAGAGTGGACATCATCAATCAGCCCCAGCATTTT
TRBV7-9,TRBJ1-4,.,.,CASSPRTGRGGEKLFF,TGTGCCAGCAGCCCTAGGACGGGCCGAGGAGGTGAAAAACTGTTTTTT
TRBV10-3,TRBJ1-2,.,.,CAIGNQGSGYTF,TGTGCCATCGGAAATCAGGGGAGCGGCTACACCTTC
TRBV5-6,TRBJ2-7,many,.,CASSLESGVEQYF,TGTGCCAGCAGCTTGGAGTCGGGGGTCGAGCAGTACTTC
TRBV5-4,TRBJ1-1,many,.,CASSDSLFSPRGEAFF,TGTGCCAGCAGCGATTCTCTCTTTTCCCCGAGGGGTGAAGCTTTCTTT
TRBV19,TRBJ1-2,many,.,CASTPPKGAGYTF,TGTGCCAGTACCCCACCCAAAGGAGCGGGCTACACCTTC
TRBV10-3,TRBJ1-2,few,.,CASKTALGGYTF,TGTGCCAGCAAGACGGCTTTGGGGGGCTACACCTTC